This TCR beta chain was sequenced in a study of shared clonotypes between healthy human individuals. In germline, CDR1 is MRHNA, CDR2 SNTAGT. Trimming left V 1 base short and J 4 bases short, with 9 bases between. The CDR3 length is 14 residues. Only in-frame clones appear in the TCRdb table, and some are missing; sequencing was by immunoSEQ multiplex PCR. The profile shows about 1 million clones, 65% to 75% of them singletons. The chain has TRBV6-4 and TRBJ2-3; no definite D call. This receptor was obtained from a man between 18 and 35 years old in good health. What was sequenced was memory CD4+ T cells sorted from blood. Subset described: CD45RA-negative fraction. The CDR3 DNA sequence: TGTGCCAGCAGTGACTATTACGGATCAGATACGCAGTATTTT. Translating it yields CASSDYYGSDTQYF.